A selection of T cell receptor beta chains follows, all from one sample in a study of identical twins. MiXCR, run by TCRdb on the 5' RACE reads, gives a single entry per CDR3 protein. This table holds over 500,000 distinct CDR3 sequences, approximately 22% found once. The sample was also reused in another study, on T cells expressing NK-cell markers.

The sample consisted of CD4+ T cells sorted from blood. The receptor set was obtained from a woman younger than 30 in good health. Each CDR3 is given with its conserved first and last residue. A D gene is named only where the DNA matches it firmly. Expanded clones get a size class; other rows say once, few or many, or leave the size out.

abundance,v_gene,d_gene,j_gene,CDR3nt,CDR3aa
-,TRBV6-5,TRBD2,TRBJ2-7,TGTGCCAGCAGTTACTGGGGACTAGCGGGCTCCTACGAGCAGTACTTC,CASSYWGLAGSYEQYF
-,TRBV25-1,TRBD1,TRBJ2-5,TGTGCCAGCAGTGGCCCCCGTCCGACAGGGAAAGAGACCCAGTACTTC,CASSGPRPTGKETQYF
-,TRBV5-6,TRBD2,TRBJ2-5,TGTGCCAGCAGCTTGGTGGTGCGGGAGGGAAGGGAGACCCAGTACTTC,CASSLVVREGRETQYF
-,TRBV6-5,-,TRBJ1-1,TGTGCCAGCAGTTACAGGTCCCAAGGGATTGAAGCTTTCTTT,CASSYRSQGIEAFF
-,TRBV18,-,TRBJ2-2,TGTGCCAGCTCACGCCGGTCGAACACCGGGGAGCTGTTTTTT,CASSRRSNTGELFF
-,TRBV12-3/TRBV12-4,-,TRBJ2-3,TGTGCCAGCAGTTTGTGGGGACAATACACAGATACGCAGTATTTT,CASSLWGQYTDTQYF
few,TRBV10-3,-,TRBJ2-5,TGTGCCATCAGTGAAAGCGGCACAGAGACCCAGTACTTC,CAISESGTETQYF
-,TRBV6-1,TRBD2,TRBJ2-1,TGTGCCAGCAGCACCAGCGGGATAGCGGGCAATGAGCAGTTCTTC,CASSTSGIAGNEQFF
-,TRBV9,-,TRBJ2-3,TGTGCCAGCAGCGTCGGCGGGGAGGCAGATACGCAGTATTTT,CASSVGGEADTQYF
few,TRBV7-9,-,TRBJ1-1,TGTGCCAGCAGCCCTGCGCACAGAGAAGCTTTCTTT,CASSPAHREAFF
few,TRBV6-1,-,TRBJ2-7,TGTGCCAGCAGCCAATACCAGGGGTCCTACGAGCAGTACTTC,CASSQYQGSYEQYF
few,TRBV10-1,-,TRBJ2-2,TGCGCCAGCAAACATCAGGGAGGAAACACCGGGGAGCTGTTTTTT,CASKHQGGNTGELFF
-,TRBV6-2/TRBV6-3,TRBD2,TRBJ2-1,TGTGCCAGCAGTCGCCTTCTAGCGGTGCACAATGAGCAGTTCTTC,CASSRLLAVHNEQFF
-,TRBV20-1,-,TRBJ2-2,TGCAGTGCTATTAGACTTCTGAACACCGGGGAGCTGTTTTTT,CSAIRLLNTGELFF
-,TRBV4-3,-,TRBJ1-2,TGCGCCAGCAGCCAAGCCAACAATAACTATGGCTACACCTTC,CASSQANNNYGYTF
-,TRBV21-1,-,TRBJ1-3,TGTGCCAGCAGCAAAGCGTTCCGGGCGAAAGGAAACACCATATATTTT,CASSKAFRAKGNTIYF
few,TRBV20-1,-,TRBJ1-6,TGCAGTGCTAGAGGTTGGGGCACTTATAATTCACCCCTCCACTTT,CSARGWGTYNSPLHF
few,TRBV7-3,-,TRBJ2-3,TGTGCCAGCAGCTTAATTAACGCAGGCACAGATACGCAGTATTTT,CASSLINAGTDTQYF
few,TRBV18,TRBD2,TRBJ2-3,TGTGCCAGCTCACCAACTAGCGGAGATACGCAGTATTTT,CASSPTSGDTQYF
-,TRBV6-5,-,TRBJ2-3,TGTGCCAGCAGTTACCATGGGACTCCGGGGGGCACAGATACGCAGTATTTT,CASSYHGTPGGTDTQYF
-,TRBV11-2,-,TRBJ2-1,TGTGCCAGCAGCCCAGGAGAATGGCAGTTCTTC,CASSPGEWQFF
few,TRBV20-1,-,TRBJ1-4,TGCAGTGCGACCCGCAGGGGTGGTGAAAAACTGTTTTTT,CSATRRGGEKLFF
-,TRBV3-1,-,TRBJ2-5,TGTGCCAGCAGCCAACCCCCGACCGGCCAAGAGACCCAGTACTTC,CASSQPPTGQETQYF
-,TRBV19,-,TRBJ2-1,TGTGCCAGTAGTATATTTTCGGGTGTTCTTAATGAGCAGTTCTTC,CASSIFSGVLNEQFF
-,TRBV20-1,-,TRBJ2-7,TGCAGTGCTAGCTCGACTAGGGGCAATCACGAGCAGTACTTC,CSASSTRGNHEQYF
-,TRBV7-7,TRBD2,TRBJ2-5,TGTGCTAGCAGCAGGATCGGACTAGCGGGGGGTCAAGAGACCCAGTACTTC,CASSRIGLAGGQETQYF